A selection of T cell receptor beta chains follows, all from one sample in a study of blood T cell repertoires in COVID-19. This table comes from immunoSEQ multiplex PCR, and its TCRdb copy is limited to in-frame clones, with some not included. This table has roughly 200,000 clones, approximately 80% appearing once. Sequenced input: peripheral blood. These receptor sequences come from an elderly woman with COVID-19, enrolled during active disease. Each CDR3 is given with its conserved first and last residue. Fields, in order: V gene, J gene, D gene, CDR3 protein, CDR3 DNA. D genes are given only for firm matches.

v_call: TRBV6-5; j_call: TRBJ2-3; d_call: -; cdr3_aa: CASSYSGVAATDTQYF; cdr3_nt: TGTGCCAGCAGTTACTCGGGGGTAGCGGCCACAGATACGCAGTATTTT
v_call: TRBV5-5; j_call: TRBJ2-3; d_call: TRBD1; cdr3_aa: CASSYWTGITDTQYF; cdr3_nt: TGTGCCAGCAGCTATTGGACAGGGATCACAGATACGCAGTATTTT
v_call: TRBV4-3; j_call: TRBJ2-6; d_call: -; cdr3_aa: CASSQGQASSGANVLTF; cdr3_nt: TGCGCCAGCAGCCAAGGACAGGCTAGCTCTGGGGCCAACGTCCTGACTTTC
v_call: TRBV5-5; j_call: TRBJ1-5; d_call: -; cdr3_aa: CASSPIWGGNQPQHF; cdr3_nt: TGTGCCAGCAGTCCGATATGGGGGGGAAATCAGCCCCAGCATTTT
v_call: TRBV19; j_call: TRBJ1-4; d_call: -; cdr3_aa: CASSRRGGTTNEKLFF; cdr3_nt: TGTGCCAGTAGTAGGAGGGGGGGGACAACTAATGAAAAACTGTTTTTT
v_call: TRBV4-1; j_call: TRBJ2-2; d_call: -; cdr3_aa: CASSRWAGVNTGELFF; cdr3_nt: TGCGCCAGCAGCCGGTGGGCAGGGGTGAACACCGGGGAGCTGTTTTTT
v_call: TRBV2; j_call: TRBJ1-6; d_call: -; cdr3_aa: CASNGGFRSPLHF; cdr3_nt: TGTGCCAGCAACGGGGGTTTTCGGTCACCCCTCCACTTT
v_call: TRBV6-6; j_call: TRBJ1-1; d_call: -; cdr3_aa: CASSPLEAAVTEAFF; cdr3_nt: TGTGCCAGCAGTCCTCTAGAGGCAGCGGTCACTGAAGCTTTCTTT
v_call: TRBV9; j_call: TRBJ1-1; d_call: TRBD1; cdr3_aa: CASSVEIGTGGVGTEAFF; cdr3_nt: TGTGCCAGCAGCGTAGAGATAGGGACAGGGGGCGTGGGGACTGAAGCTTTCTTT
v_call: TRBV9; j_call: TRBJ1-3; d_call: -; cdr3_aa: CASSVGTGFSGNTIYF; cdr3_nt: TGTGCCAGCAGCGTAGGAACAGGCTTCTCTGGAAACACCATATATTTT
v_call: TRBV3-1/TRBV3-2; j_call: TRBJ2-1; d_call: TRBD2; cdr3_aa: CASSRIAGGHNEQFF; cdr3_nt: TGTGCCAGCAGCCGCATAGCGGGGGGACACAATGAGCAGTTCTTC
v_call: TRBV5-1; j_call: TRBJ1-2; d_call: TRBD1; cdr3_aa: CASSSQGARGYTF; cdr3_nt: TGCGCCAGCAGCTCACAGGGGGCGCGTGGCTACACCTTC